This is a list of T cell receptor beta chains from one sample in a study of cytomegalovirus exposure and HLA in healthy donors. Generated by immunoSEQ multiplex PCR, the TCRdb table keeps only in-frame clones and is missing some. Among 170,000 or so clones, 75% to 85% were seen once, and the ten largest hold 1.4% to 1.5%. The sequenced material came from PBMCs. The receptors originated from a woman in her 30s in good health and CMV-seropositive. Each CDR3 is given with its conserved first and last residue. Each record gives: J gene, D gene, V gene, clone size, CDR3 protein, CDR3 DNA. The D gene is left open where the match is weak. The size field is filled for only some rows; it gives once, few, many or a size class.

TRBJ1-2 . TRBV28 . CASSKQGPPLGGYTF TGTGCCAGCAGCAAGCAGGGGCCCCCGTTGGGGGGCTACACCTTC
TRBJ2-3 TRBD2 TRBV4-1 . CASSPLSGRGTDTQYF TGCGCCAGCAGCCCTTTGAGCGGGAGAGGCACAGATACGCAGTATTTT
TRBJ2-7 TRBD2 TRBV6-6 . CASTLTSGSSYEQYF TGTGCCAGCACCCTGACTAGCGGGAGCTCCTACGAGCAGTACTTC
TRBJ2-5 . TRBV4-2 . CASSQDPRLWETQYF TGTGCCAGCAGCCAAGATCCGCGGCTGTGGGAGACCCAGTACTTC
TRBJ2-5 TRBD2 TRBV11-2 . CASSLLAGGGQQETQYF TGTGCCAGCAGCTTGCTAGCGGGAGGGGGGCAGCAAGAGACCCAGTACTTC
TRBJ2-5 . TRBV15 . CATSRGGSFETQYF TGTGCCACCAGCAGAGGTGGGAGCTTTGAGACCCAGTACTTC
TRBJ1-2 . TRBV13 . CASSLGGARGYTF TGTGCCAGCAGCCTTGGGGGGGCGCGGGGCTACACCTTC
TRBJ2-1 TRBD2 TRBV10-2 once CASHLAGVYNEQFF TGCGCCAGTCACCTAGCGGGTGTTTACAATGAGCAGTTCTTC
TRBJ1-2 . TRBV5-4 . CASSQTTIYGYTF TGTGCCAGCAGCCAGACAACGATCTATGGCTACACCTTC
TRBJ1-2 TRBD1 TRBV7-2 once CASSFPGTGGNGYTF TGTGCCAGCAGCTTTCCCGGGACAGGGGGCAATGGCTACACCTTC
TRBJ2-5 TRBD2 TRBV7-7 . CASSNRTSGINQYF TGTGCCAGCAGCAACCGGACTAGCGGGATAAACCAGTACTTC
TRBJ2-7 . TRBV19 . CASRTSYEQYF TGTGCCAGTCGGACATCCTACGAGCAGTACTTC
TRBJ2-3 . TRBV11-2 . CASSSGPLGQYF TGTGCCAGCAGCTCAGGCCCTTTAGGGCAGTATTTT
TRBJ2-1 TRBD2 TRBV10-3 . CAISEPSGNGEQFF TGTGCCATCAGTGAGCCTAGCGGGAACGGTGAGCAGTTCTTC
TRBJ2-3 TRBD2 TRBV7-8 few CASSMQTSGTDTQYF TGTGCCAGCAGCATGCAGACTAGCGGGACAGATACGCAGTATTTT
TRBJ2-7 . TRBV7-8 few CASSRVPEVHEQYF TGTGCCAGCAGCCGGGTCCCGGAGGTCCACGAGCAGTACTTC
TRBJ2-2 TRBD2 TRBV10-1 . CASGLAGVSGELFF TGCGCCAGCGGACTAGCGGGAGTGTCCGGGGAGCTGTTTTTT
TRBJ2-1 TRBD1 TRBV9 . CASSEWTGLSNEQFF TGTGCCAGCAGCGAGTGGACAGGCTTAAGCAATGAGCAGTTCTTC
TRBJ2-7 TRBD1 TRBV4-3 few CASSQEGQGSYEQYF TGCGCCAGCAGCCAGGAAGGACAGGGATCCTACGAGCAGTACTTC
TRBJ2-7 TRBD2 TRBV4-3 . CASSQDFAGESYEQYF TGCGCCAGCAGCCAAGATTTCGCGGGAGAGTCCTACGAGCAGTACTTC
TRBJ1-3 . TRBV2 few CASQLSGNTIYF TGTGCCAGCCAACTATCTGGAAACACCATATATTTT
TRBJ2-5 TRBD2 TRBV14 . CASSFGTILQETQYF TGTGCCAGCAGCTTCGGGACTATACTACAAGAGACCCAGTACTTC
TRBJ2-7 . TRBV6-5 once CASSYTRGSYEQYF TGTGCCAGCAGTTACACCAGGGGCAGCTACGAGCAGTACTTC
TRBJ2-1 . TRBV5-4 once CASSLAGGGGQFF TGTGCCAGCAGCTTGGCCGGGGGCGGGGGGCAGTTCTTC
TRBJ2-3 TRBD2 TRBV29-1 . CSVPPLRGSTDTQYF TGCAGCGTTCCTCCCTTGCGGGGGAGCACAGATACGCAGTATTTT
TRBJ1-4 . TRBV19 . CASSTSGTHEKLFF TGTGCCAGTAGTACTTCCGGGACACATGAAAAACTGTTTTTT
TRBJ1-3 . TRBV4-1 once CASSWTENSGNTIYF TGCGCCAGCAGCTGGACAGAAAACTCTGGAAACACCATATATTTT
TRBJ2-7 . TRBV2 . CASSEVSRQLYEQYF TGTGCCAGCAGTGAAGTCTCGCGGCAGCTCTACGAGCAGTACTTC
TRBJ2-1 . TRBV6-1 once CASSVTRDEQFF TGTGCCAGCAGTGTGACCCGGGATGAGCAGTTCTTC
TRBJ2-5 TRBD2 TRBV19 once CASSIETSHIQETQYF TGTGCCAGTAGTATCGAGACTAGCCACATTCAAGAGACCCAGTACTTC
TRBJ2-7 . TRBV6-6 . CASSYLSYYEQYF TGTGCCAGCAGTTATCTCTCCTACTACGAGCAGTACTTC
TRBJ2-7 . TRBV5-1 . CASSFSGTQYEQYF TGCGCCAGCAGCTTCTCCGGGACACAGTACGAGCAGTACTTC
TRBJ1-5 TRBD1 TRBV7-2 . CASSSGTGGRGQPQHF TGTGCCAGCAGTTCCGGGACAGGGGGGCGCGGCCAGCCCCAGCATTTT
TRBJ2-1 TRBD2 TRBV2 . CASTSSGSRNEQFF TGTGCCAGCACTAGTAGCGGGAGTAGGAATGAGCAGTTCTTC
TRBJ1-1 TRBD1 TRBV30 once CAWSTGQGRTEAFF TGTGCCTGGAGTACGGGACAGGGGCGGACTGAAGCTTTCTTT
TRBJ1-2 TRBD1 TRBV27 . CASSLPDRLYGYTF TGTGCCAGCAGTTTGCCGGACAGGCTCTATGGCTACACCTTC
TRBJ2-6 . TRBV18 . CASSPGSRSGANVLTF TGTGCCAGCTCCCCGGGGAGTCGCTCTGGGGCCAACGTCCTGACTTTC
TRBJ2-6 . TRBV27 few CASSLTYISGANVLTF TGTGCCAGCAGTCTTACCTATATATCTGGGGCCAACGTCCTGACTTTC
TRBJ2-2 TRBD2 TRBV6-4 . CATIAGTSGRGNTGELFF TGTGCCACTATCGCCGGGACTAGCGGGAGGGGGAACACCGGGGAGCTGTTTTTT
TRBJ2-7 . TRBV5-4 . CASSLIGQVGPQGTYEQYF TGTGCCAGCAGCTTGATAGGGCAGGTAGGGCCCCAGGGGACCTACGAGCAGTACTTC
TRBJ1-2 . TRBV29-1 . CSVRGEGVFYGYTF TGCAGCGTACGGGGGGAAGGGGTCTTCTATGGCTACACCTTC
TRBJ1-4 TRBD1 TRBV15 once CATSRGGQASNEKLFF TGTGCCACCAGCAGGGGTGGACAGGCATCTAATGAAAAACTGTTTTTT
TRBJ2-4 TRBD1 TRBV18 . CASSLNAPGQGSKNIQYF TGTGCCAGCTCACTCAACGCCCCGGGACAGGGATCCAAAAACATTCAGTACTTC
TRBJ2-5 TRBD2 TRBV2 . CASEGLAGGSGTQYF TGTGCCAGTGAGGGACTAGCGGGAGGATCTGGGACCCAGTACTTC
TRBJ1-1 . TRBV5-4 . CASSSGEGNTEAFF TGTGCCAGCAGCTCAGGGGAGGGGAACACTGAAGCTTTCTTT
TRBJ1-1 . TRBV9 once CASSVQVEGWFTEAFF TGTGCCAGCAGCGTTCAAGTCGAGGGATGGTTCACTGAAGCTTTCTTT
TRBJ2-2 TRBD1 TRBV4-1 . CASSHTGTGDTGELFF TGCGCCAGCAGCCACACCGGGACAGGGGACACCGGGGAGCTGTTTTTT
TRBJ1-4 . TRBV9 . CASSVVSGARSELFF TGTGCCAGCAGCGTAGTAAGTGGGGCCAGGTCGGAACTGTTTTTT
TRBJ2-2 TRBD2 TRBV5-1 . CASSDPGLAGTGELFF TGCGCCAGCAGCGACCCTGGACTAGCCGGCACCGGGGAGCTGTTTTTT
TRBJ2-3 . TRBV7-2 . CASSFRGADTQYF TGTGCCAGCAGCTTCCGGGGAGCAGATACGCAGTATTTT